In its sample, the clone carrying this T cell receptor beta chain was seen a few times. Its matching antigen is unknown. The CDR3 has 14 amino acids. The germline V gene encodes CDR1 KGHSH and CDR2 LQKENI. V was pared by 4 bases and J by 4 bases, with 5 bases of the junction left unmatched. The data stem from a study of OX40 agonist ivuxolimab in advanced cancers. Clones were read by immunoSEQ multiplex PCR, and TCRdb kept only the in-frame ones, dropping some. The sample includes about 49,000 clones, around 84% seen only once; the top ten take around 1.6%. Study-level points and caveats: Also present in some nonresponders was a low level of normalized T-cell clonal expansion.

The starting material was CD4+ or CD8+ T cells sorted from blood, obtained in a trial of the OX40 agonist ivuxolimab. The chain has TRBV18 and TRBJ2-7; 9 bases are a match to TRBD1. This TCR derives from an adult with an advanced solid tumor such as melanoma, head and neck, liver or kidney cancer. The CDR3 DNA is TGTGCCAGCTCACAATGGGACAGGGTATACGAGCAGTACTTC. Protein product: CASSQWDRVYEQYF.